This T cell receptor (beta chain) was identified in a study of T cells in Graves' hyperthyroidism and ophthalmopathy. Study-wide points: The model's output predicted ophthalmopathy at a median of about 5.9 months prior to onset. Stable hyperthyroidism was told apart from ophthalmopathy by a model built on 13 V-J features.

There are 15 residues in the CDR3. V gave up 0 bases and J gave up 5 bases; unmatched junction bases: 4. CDR1 and CDR2 from the germline V gene are LGHNA and YSLEER. RNA transcripts yielded amplified TCR beta CDR3 regions. An initial round of RT-PCR targeting the TCR CDR3 relied on the HTBI primer set. TCRdb recomputed calls from the multiplex PCR reads with MiXCR, one row per CDR3 protein. The table lists roughly 530,000 distinct CDR3 sequences, approximately 17% of them singletons. The PBMCs were taken from about 9.7 ml of fresh peripheral blood. In this sample, this clonotype turned up many times. Its specificity is not known.

Sample: blood. The clonotype comes from a young woman with Graves' ophthalmopathy. V is TRBV4-3 and J is TRBJ2-5, with 9 positions matching TRBD2. As DNA, the CDR3 is TGCGCCAGCAGCCAAGATAGCGGGAGAGGGGAGACCCAGTACTTC. Its protein product is CASSQDSGRGETQYF.